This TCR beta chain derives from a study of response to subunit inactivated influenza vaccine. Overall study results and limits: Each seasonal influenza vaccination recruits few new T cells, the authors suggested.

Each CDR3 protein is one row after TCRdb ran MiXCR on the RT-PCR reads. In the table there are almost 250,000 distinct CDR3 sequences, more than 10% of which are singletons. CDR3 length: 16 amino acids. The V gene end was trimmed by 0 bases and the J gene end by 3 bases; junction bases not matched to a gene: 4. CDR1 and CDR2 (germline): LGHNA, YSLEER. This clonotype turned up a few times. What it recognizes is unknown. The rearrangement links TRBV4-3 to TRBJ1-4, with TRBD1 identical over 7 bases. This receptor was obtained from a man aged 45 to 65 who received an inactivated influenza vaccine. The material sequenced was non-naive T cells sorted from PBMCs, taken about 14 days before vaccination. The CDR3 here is CASSQDLTGSNEKLFF. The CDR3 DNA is TGCGCCAGCAGCCAAGATTTGACAGGGTCTAATGAAAAACTGTTTTTT.